This T cell receptor (beta chain) is drawn from a study of radiotherapy plus CTLA-4 blockade in lung cancer. Overall study context: Disease control was seen in about 30% of patients, objective responses in approximately 20%.

Germline V lookup: CDR1 MGHRA, CDR2 YSYEKL. V was trimmed by 3 bases and J by 6 bases, leaving 15 bases between them. The CDR3 covers 15 residues. On this clone itself: The antigen is not known.

Study findings and constraints: An expansion of tumor-derived TCR clones occurred in blood after radiotherapy plus ipilimumab.

Generated by immunoSEQ multiplex PCR, the TCRdb table keeps only in-frame clones and is missing some. The sample has about 98,000 clones, 82% seen once. The TCR was taken from a human donor with non-small cell lung cancer who had a partial response to radiotherapy plus ipilimumab. This sample comprised peripheral blood, obtained from a patient treated with radiotherapy plus ipilimumab. The chain joins TRBV4-1 to TRBJ2-4; tentatively, D is TRBD1 (5 bases). This CDR3 is CASSHQGDVLNIQYF. The CDR3 bases are TGCGCCAGCAGCCATCAAGGGGATGTACTAAACATTCAGTACTTC.